The rows below give T cell receptor beta chains drawn from one sample of a study of blood T cell repertoires in COVID-19. Clones were read by immunoSEQ multiplex PCR, and TCRdb kept only the in-frame ones, dropping some. Found here are more than 50,000 clones, 74% of them singletons; the top ten hold over 25%. Sequenced input: peripheral blood. These receptors originate from a woman older than 75 with acute or convalescent COVID-19. Both conserved end residues are part of each CDR3. The D gene is left open where the match is weak.

>TRBJ1-2|TRBD1|TRBV3-1/TRBV3-2
CASRQRTGYGYTF
>TRBJ1-3|NA|TRBV3-1/TRBV3-2
CASSEFGGSGNTIYF
>TRBJ2-7|TRBD2|TRBV7-2
CASSRTSGSDSYEQYF
>TRBJ1-2|TRBD1|TRBV19
CASSVDRGLAYGYTF
>TRBJ2-1|NA|TRBV12-5
CASGSGMDNEQFF
>TRBJ2-4|NA|TRBV19
CASSPYPIARGASPKNIQYF
>TRBJ1-4|TRBD1|TRBV14
CASSQRNRGLHGENNEKLFF
>TRBJ2-5|NA|TRBV3-1/TRBV3-2
CASAPGWGEETQYF
>TRBJ2-7|NA|TRBV28
CASSLRQSGSYEQYF
>TRBJ2-1|TRBD2|TRBV7-9
CASTPTSAYNEQFF
>TRBJ2-6|TRBD1|TRBV5-4
CASSWGQAGSGANVLTF
>TRBJ2-5|NA|TRBV6-2/TRBV6-3
CASSYFDRQETQYF
>TRBJ1-2|NA|TRBV9
CASSVDGAYYGYTF
>TRBJ2-7|NA|TRBV9
CASSSEGSYEQYF
>TRBJ2-5|NA|TRBV2
CASSPTMGLYF
>TRBJ2-2|NA|TRBV6-6
CASSPRVDGELFF
>TRBJ2-7|TRBD2|TRBV30
CAWKPGTSGRATDEQYF
>TRBJ1-1|NA|TRBV5-1
CASSLFSTGMNTEAFF
>TRBJ1-2|NA|TRBV6-5
CASSTRGGAGYGYTF
>TRBJ2-5|TRBD1|TRBV19
CASSIGGGTGTETQYF
>TRBJ1-6|NA|TRBV21-1
CASSTSVHSYNSPLHF
>TRBJ1-4|NA|TRBV28
CASSNPGTRFEKLFF
>TRBJ2-7|NA|TRBV11-3
CASSYGGSYEQYF
>TRBJ2-7|NA|TRBV9
CASMVQGPSYEQYF
>TRBJ2-7|NA|TRBV30
CAWSVASILSYEQYF
>TRBJ2-6|TRBD1|TRBV5-4
CASSGQGASGANVLTF
>TRBJ2-1|NA|TRBV2
CASSDVGRNNEQFF
>TRBJ2-1|TRBD2|TRBV6-5
CASSYPLAGEQFF
>TRBJ2-1|TRBD2|TRBV28
CASRASGSGGEQFF
>TRBJ1-5|TRBD1|TRBV6-6
CASSSRQGNQPQHF